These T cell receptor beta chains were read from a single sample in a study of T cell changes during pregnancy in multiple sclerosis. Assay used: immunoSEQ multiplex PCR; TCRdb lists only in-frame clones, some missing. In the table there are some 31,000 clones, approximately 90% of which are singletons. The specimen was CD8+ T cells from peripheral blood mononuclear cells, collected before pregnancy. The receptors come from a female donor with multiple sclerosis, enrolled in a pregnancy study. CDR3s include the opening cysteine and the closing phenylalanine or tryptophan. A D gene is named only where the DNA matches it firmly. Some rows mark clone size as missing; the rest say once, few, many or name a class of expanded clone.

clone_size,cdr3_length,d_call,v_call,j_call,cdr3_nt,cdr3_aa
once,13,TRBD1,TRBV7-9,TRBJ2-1,TGTGCCAGGGCCGGGACAGAGAACAATGAGCAGTTCTTC,CARAGTENNEQFF
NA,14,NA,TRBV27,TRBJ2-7,TGTGCCAGCAGCTTTGGGACTGGCTCCTACGAGCAGTACTTC,CASSFGTGSYEQYF
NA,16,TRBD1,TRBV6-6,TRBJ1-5,TGTGCCAGCAGTTCCCCAGACAGGGCGTCCAATCAGCCCCAGCATTTT,CASSSPDRASNQPQHF
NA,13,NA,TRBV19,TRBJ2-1,TGTGCCAGTAGTAAGACTCGTAACAATGAGCAGTTCTTC,CASSKTRNNEQFF
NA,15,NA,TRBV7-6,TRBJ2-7,TGTGCCAGCAGCTTATCGGTTAGTAGCGCGGTCGAGCAGTACTTC,CASSLSVSSAVEQYF
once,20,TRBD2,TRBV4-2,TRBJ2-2,TGTGCCAGCAGCCAAATGTTCGGCGGGGGGGCCCCCCCGAGAACCGGGGAGCTGTTTTTT,CASSQMFGGGAPPRTGELFF
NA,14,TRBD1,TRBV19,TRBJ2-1,TGTGCCAGTAGTATGGGGACAGGGCTGAATGAGCAGTTCTTC,CASSMGTGLNEQFF
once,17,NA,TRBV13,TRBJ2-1,TGTGCCAGCAGCTTAGGAAGTCTCCCCTGGGGCATAGGTGAGCAGTTCTTC,CASSLGSLPWGIGEQFF
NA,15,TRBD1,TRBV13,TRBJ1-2,TGTGCCAGCAGCTTCTGGACAGGGGGGGAAGGTGGCTACACCTTC,CASSFWTGGEGGYTF
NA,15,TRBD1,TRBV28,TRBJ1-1,TGTGCCAGCAGTTTGGGGACAGGAGAGAACACTGAAGCTTTCTTT,CASSLGTGENTEAFF
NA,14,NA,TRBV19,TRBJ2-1,TGTGCCAGTAGTATCTCGGCCAGGTTCAATGAGCAGTTCTTC,CASSISARFNEQFF
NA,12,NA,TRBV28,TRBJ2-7,TGTGCCAGCAAGGAGGGAGTTCACGAGCAGTACTTC,CASKEGVHEQYF
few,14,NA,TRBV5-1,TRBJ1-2,TGCGCCAGCAGAGAGCCGGAGACAGACTATGGCTACACCTTC,CASREPETDYGYTF
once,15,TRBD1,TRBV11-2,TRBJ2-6,TGTGCCAGCAGCTTGGACAGGTCTGGGGCCAACGTCCTGACTTTC,CASSLDRSGANVLTF
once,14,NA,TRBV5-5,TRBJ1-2,TGTGCCAGCAGCTTGGGACAGATTAACTATGGCTACACCTTC,CASSLGQINYGYTF
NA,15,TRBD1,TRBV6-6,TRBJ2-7,TGTGCCAGCAGCTACCGGGACAGGACCTTCTACGAGCAGTACTTC,CASSYRDRTFYEQYF